These 22 T cell receptor beta chains share one sample of origin, sequenced in a study of blood T cells in healthy people across ages (dated by TCRdb to 2013 to 2016). Library construction relied on 5' RACE. This sample was sequenced with an Illumina HiSeq 2500. A second roughly 6 to 11 cycle PCR used a sample-barcoded 5' primer and a J-beta primer mix. TCRdb reanalyzed the raw reads on its own, using fastp at Q25 for trimming and MiXCR for clone calling, and kept in-frame beta chains. Each record represents a unique CDR3 protein, reported with the most common genes and DNA among its rows. The sample table records 1.4 million or so distinct CDR3 sequences; around 40% of these occur just once. Clones ranked in the top ten supply more than 4% of the sample. The sample was blood. The receptors originated from a woman aged 18-29 years in good health.

This rearrangement joins TRBV29-1 to TRBJ2-3, with TRBD2 identical over 7 bases. Per germline, CDR1 SQVTM and CDR2 ANQGSEA. V shed 7 bases and J 4 bases; nucleotides not matched to a gene: 11. The CDR3 covers 14 residues. The CDR3 DNA follows: TGCAGCGCCAAACTAGCGTTCGTGGCAGATACGCAGTATTTT. Translated: CSAKLAFVADTQYF.

This clonotype was counted between two and nine times. The rearrangement joins TRBV28 to TRBJ2-1; TRBD1 matches 8 bases. V lost 6 bases, J lost 15 bases, and 7 bases stayed unmatched. CDR3 length equals 11 residues. Germline loops: CDR1 MDHEN, CDR2 SYDVKM. The CDR3 coding sequence is TGTGCCAGCAGGTCCGGGACAGGAGTGTTCTTC. Translating it yields CASRSGTGVFF.

The chain has TRBV29-1 and TRBJ2-3; 7 positions agree with TRBD2. This CDR3 contains 12 residues. Germline CDR1 is SQVTM and CDR2 is ANQGSEA. V dropped 3 bases and J dropped 6; count of bases not matched to a gene: 3. The CDR3 loop reads CSVDREGDTQYF. The DNA of the CDR3 is TGCAGCGTTGACAGGGAGGGGGATACGCAGTATTTT.

The rearrangement joins TRBV20-1 to TRBJ1-1; unclear D gene. Germline-derived CDR1 and CDR2 are DFQATT and SNEGSKA (reference sequence). This CDR3 is built from 14 residues. V lost 6 bases and J 1 base, leaving 15 bases between the germline ends. This CDR3 is CSARTPRENTEAFF. The CDR3 DNA is TGCAGTGCCCGGACCCCCCGGGAGAACACTGAAGCTTTCTTT.

The rearrangement links TRBV11-2 to TRBJ2-4; D unclear. The germline V gene has CDR1 SGHAT and CDR2 FQNNGV. The V end lost 5 bases, the J end lost 0 bases, and 11 bases lay between the germline ends. The CDR3 runs 15 residues. CDR3 region: CASSPLHVAKNIQYF. As DNA, the CDR3 is TGTGCCAGCAGCCCCCTTCACGTAGCCAAAAACATTCAGTACTTC.

V is TRBV5-1 and J is TRBJ1-2; 9 bases line up with TRBD1. CDR3 size: 15 residues. CDR1 and CDR2 (germline): SGHRS, YFSETQ. The V and J ends lost 3 bases and 6 bases, in that order; junction bases with no gene match: 9. CDR3 in DNA: TGCGCCAGCAGCTGGGGGACAGGGACTCAGCATGGCTACACCTTC. Translating gives CASSWGTGTQHGYTF.

This clonotype was observed a few times. This sequence joins TRBV20-1 and TRBJ2-5; 8 bases fit TRBD1. Unmatched junction bases numbered 21, after V lost 4 bases and J lost 11 bases. The V gene's germline CDR1 is DFQATT and CDR2 SNEGSKA (reference sequence). The CDR3 is made up of 16 amino acids. The CDR3 sequence: CSATRTGPFRINEQYF. The CDR3 coding sequence is TGCAGTGCTACCCGGACAGGGCCGTTTAGAATCAATGAGCAGTACTTC.

The CDR3 DNA sequence: TGTGCCAGCAGCCCAGAGGACGCCGTAATGAACACTGAAGCTTTCTTT. It translates to CASSPEDAVMNTEAFF. J is TRBJ1-1 and V is TRBV6-5, with D unresolved. This CDR3 comprises 16 residues. V was pared by 6 bases and J by 0 bases, with 17 bases between. Germline V gives CDR1 MNHEY, CDR2 SVGAGI.

Details on this clonotype: Relative to the germline gene, one junction end is altered; a read error may explain this. The chain is built from TRBV10-3 and TRBJ1-1; D is unclear. In germline, CDR1 is ENHRY, CDR2 SYGVKD. The CDR3 runs to 13 residues. CDR3: CAIRRTPNTVAFF. The CDR3 bases are TGTGCCATCAGACGGACCCCCAACACTGTAGCTTTCTTT.

This clonotype was seen just once. This chain joins TRBV9 and TRBJ2-7; 8 bases map to TRBD1. Gene TRBJ2-5 matches the end of the DNA better, so the J call may be wrong. Germline lookup yields CDR1 SGDLS and CDR2 YYNGEE. The length of the CDR3 is 13 residues. The CDR3 loop reads CASTGQGYETQYF. CDR3 nucleotides: TGTGCCAGCACTGGACAGGGTTACGAGACCCAGTACTTC.

This clonotype was observed a few times. V usage is TRBV19 and J usage is TRBJ2-1, with 11 nucleotides matching TRBD1. Germline V gene data show CDR1 as LNHDA and CDR2 as SQIVND (reference sequence). V lost 10 bases and J lost 6; bases outside the gene matches: 5. This CDR3 has 13 residues. The CDR3 DNA reads TGTGCCATCAAGGGGACAGGGGGCAATGAGCAGTTCTTC. It encodes CAIKGTGGNEQFF.

The chain couples TRBV7-9 to TRBJ1-4; possibly TRBD1 for D (6 bases). V gave up 4 bases and J gave up 0 bases, with 18 bases separating them. The CDR3 has 18 residues. Germline V gene data show CDR1 as SEHNR and CDR2 as FQNEAQ (reference sequence). This CDR3 reads CASSSTGYPLATNEKLFF. In DNA form, the CDR3 reads TGTGCCAGCAGCTCGACAGGTTACCCTCTTGCAACTAATGAAAAACTGTTTTTT.

This clonotype was detected a few times. The V call is TRBV12-3 or TRBV12-4, the J call TRBJ2-3; 9 nucleotides align to TRBD2. Unmatched junction bases numbered 11, after V lost 6 bases and J lost 7 bases. This CDR3 is 15 amino acids long. The CDR3 sequence: CASSPSGAQQYTQYF. The CDR3 DNA is TGTGCCAGCAGCCCTAGCGGGGCGCAGCAATATACGCAGTATTTT.

This clonotype was seen many times. This chain links TRBV12-5 with TRBJ1-1, with TRBD1 as a possible D gene (5 bases). Germline assignment: CDR1 LGHNT and CDR2 FRNRAP. The CDR3 loop spans 11 amino acids. CDR3 DNA: TGTGCCAGCGGGGGGGGCACTGAAGCTTTCTTT. Protein sequence: CASGGGTEAFF.

This clonotype was counted only a few times. In DNA form, the CDR3 reads TGTGCCAGCAGCCAAGGCTGCAAAGCGGGACACTTTATATATAGCAATCAGCCCCAGCATTTT. The encoded protein is CASSQGCKAGHFIYSNQPQHF. V is TRBV3-1 and J is TRBJ1-5; the D gene is possibly TRBD1 (6 bases). The CDR3 length is 21 residues. The germline gives CDR1 LGHDT, CDR2 YNNKEL (reference sequence). Trimming took off 1 base at V and 0 bases at J, with 25 bases between the two ends.

The chain recombines TRBV7-8 with TRBJ2-1, with a possible D match to TRBD2 (5 bases). The CDR3 covers 15 residues. V lost 3 bases, J lost 3 bases, and 12 bases lay in between. Germline V gives CDR1 SGHVS, CDR2 FQNEAQ. The CDR3 sequence: CASSFRGTFYNEQFF. The CDR3 coding sequence is TGTGCCAGCAGCTTTCGGGGTACCTTCTACAATGAGCAGTTCTTC.

The chain joins TRBV5-1 to TRBJ2-1, with D perhaps TRBD2 (6 bases). With the DNA end fitting TRBJ2-7 better, the J assignment may be wrong. Per the germline V gene, CDR1 is SGHRS and CDR2 is YFSETQ. The CDR3 length is 16 residues. The CDR3: CASRSLFGSSYNEQYF. In DNA form, the CDR3 reads TGCGCCAGCAGGTCCTTGTTCGGGAGCTCCTACAATGAGCAGTACTTC.

The chain is built from TRBV20-1 and TRBJ1-5; D unclear. V lost 5 bases to trimming and J lost 5 bases, with 10 bases between them. The CDR3 extends over 12 amino acids. In germline, CDR1 is DFQATT, CDR2 SNEGSKA (reference sequence). CDR3 nucleotides: TGCAGTGCTGGCGAAAGGGATCAGCCCCAGCATTTT. This translates into CSAGERDQPQHF.

This clonotype was recorded at least ten times. The chain carries TRBV27 and TRBJ2-1; D is unresolved. Germline lookup yields CDR1 MNHEY and CDR2 SMNVEV (reference sequence). The V end lost 5 bases, the J end lost 4 bases, and 6 bases lay between the germline ends. The CDR3 consists of 12 residues. The DNA for the CDR3 is TGTGCCAGCAGTGGGGTTTACAATGAGCAGTTCTTC. Amino acids: CASSGVYNEQFF.

This clonotype was seen more than once but under ten times. The V and J genes are TRBV29-1 and TRBJ2-1; no firm D call. V was clipped by 1 base and J by 0 bases, with 13 bases between them. CDR3 length: 16 amino acids. The V gene's germline CDR1 is SQVTM and CDR2 ANQGSEA. CDR3 nucleotides: TGCAGCGTTGAAGGCCTTAGTCTGAGCTCCTACAATGAGCAGTTCTTC. This sequence encodes CSVEGLSLSSYNEQFF.

The J gene is TRBJ1-5, the V gene TRBV4-1; D unresolved. Germline loops: CDR1 MGHRA, CDR2 YSYEKL. V was pared by 1 base and J by 4 bases, with 11 bases between. The CDR3 sequence is 15 residues long. In DNA form, the CDR3 reads TGCGCCAGCAGCCAAGGGGCCGTTGCAAATCAGCCCCAGCATTTT. Its protein product is CASSQGAVANQPQHF.

V is TRBV12-3 or TRBV12-4 and J is TRBJ2-7; D might be TRBD1 (6 bases). The CDR3 totals 12 residues. V was trimmed by 6 bases and J by 6 bases, leaving 12 bases between them. CDR3 loop: CASRSTGPEQYF. The CDR3 nucleotides read TGTGCCAGCAGATCTACAGGGCCCGAGCAGTACTTC.